One sample yielded the 31 T cell receptor beta chains listed below, sequenced in a study of blood T cell repertoires in COVID-19. Profiling relied on immunoSEQ multiplex PCR, and the TCRdb table lists in-frame clones only, not all of them. This sample carries 100,000 to 150,000 clones, 60% to 80% of them seen once, and the ten largest clones take approximately 6%. The sequenced material came from peripheral blood. All receptors derive from a man at least 80 years old with COVID-19, enrolled during active disease.

This chain uses TRBV9 with TRBJ2-2; 10 nucleotides agree with TRBD2. The CDR3 length is 16 residues. Trimming at V came to 3 bases and at J to 2 bases, leaving 4 bases not matched to a gene. In germline, CDR1 is SGDLS, CDR2 YYNGEE. As DNA, the CDR3 is TGTGCCAGCAGCGATAGACTAGCGGGTAACACCGGGGAGCTGTTTTTT. It specifies CASSDRLAGNTGELFF.

The chain combines TRBV11-2 with TRBJ2-2; 8 bases map to TRBD1. Germline V gene lookup returns CDR1 SGHAT and CDR2 FQNNGV. The ends lost 3 bases at V and 4 bases at J; junction bases unmatched: 4. The CDR3 totals 15 residues. The CDR3 region has the DNA TGTGCCAGCAGCTTTCGGACAGGGATCACCGGGGAGCTGTTTTTT. Encoded protein: CASSFRTGITGELFF.

The rearrangement links TRBV5-1 to TRBJ1-4; 7 bases are shared with TRBD1. Germline trimming cut 2 bases from V and 13 bases from J; bases unmatched to any gene: 8. CDR1 and CDR2 (germline): SGHRS, YFSETQ. The CDR3 has 13 residues. The CDR3 is CASSFGQGERLFF. The CDR3 DNA reads TGCGCCAGCAGCTTTGGCCAGGGGGAGAGACTGTTTTTT.

This chain joins TRBV7-3 and TRBJ1-3, with D perhaps TRBD1 (6 bases). The CDR3 contains 16 residues. Trimming took 4 bases from V and 0 from J, leaving 13 bases between them. Germline assignment: CDR1 SGHTA and CDR2 FQGTGA. CDR3 nucleotides: TGTGCCAGCAGCTCTCAGGGGACTAGCTCTGGAAACACCATATATTTT. This translates into CASSSQGTSSGNTIYF.

The CDR3 region is CASSADRTARTEAFF. CDR3 nucleotide sequence: TGCGCCAGCAGCGCAGACAGGACCGCGAGAACTGAAGCTTTCTTT. The chain is built from TRBV4-3 and TRBJ1-1, with a possible D match to TRBD1 (6 bases). Trimming removed 5 bases from V and 5 bases from J, with 18 bases in between. Per germline, CDR1 LGHNA and CDR2 YSLEER. This CDR3 is built from 15 residues.

This clone was seen a single time. This chain joins TRBV15 and TRBJ1-2; D is possibly TRBD1 (5 bases). Trimming removed 1 base at V and 6 bases at J, with 12 bases between. Germline V lookup: CDR1 LNHNV, CDR2 YYDKDF (reference sequence). The CDR3 runs to 14 residues. In DNA form, the CDR3 reads TGTGCCACCAGCAGAGCCGGACATGGGAATGGCTACACCTTC. As protein: CATSRAGHGNGYTF. Full variable domain (outside the CDR3, taken from reference TRBV15 and TRBJ1-2): DAMVIQNPRYQVTQFGKPVTLSCSQTLNHNVMYWYQQKSSQAPKLLFHYYDKDFNNEADTPDNFQSRRPNTSFCFLDIRSPGLGDTAMYLCATSRAGHGNGYTFGSGTRLTVV.

This rearrangement joins TRBV10-3 to TRBJ2-3; 9 bases match TRBD1. After removal of 2 bases from V and 6 bases from J, the junction contained 6 bases not matched to a gene. Germline V gene lookup returns CDR1 ENHRY and CDR2 SYGVKD. CDR3 length: 15 amino acids. The CDR3 protein is CAISEAGQGKDTQYF. The CDR3, as DNA: TGTGCCATCAGTGAGGCTGGACAGGGGAAGGATACGCAGTATTTT.

In this sample, this clone turned up a few times. V is TRBV21-1 and J is TRBJ1-1. TRBV21-1 constitutes a pseudogene. The CDR3 loop spans 12 amino acids. The CDR3 loop reads CASSKTRGAAFF. The CDR3 DNA follows: TGTGCCAGCAGCAAAACCCGGGGAGCAGCTTTCTTT.

This clone was seen a single time. CDR3 coding DNA: TGTGCCAGCAGCCAAATGACAGTTAATTCACCCCTCCACTTT. This gives the protein CASSQMTVNSPLHF. The chain employs TRBV7-2 and TRBJ1-6, with D maybe TRBD1 (5 bases). Germline lookup yields CDR1 SGHTA and CDR2 FQGNSA. This CDR3 is built from 14 residues. V was trimmed by 5 bases and J by 6 bases, leaving 11 bases between them.

The chain combines TRBV5-4 with TRBJ1-4, with D tentatively TRBD1 (6 bases). This CDR3 contains 14 residues. Germline assignment: CDR1 SGHNT and CDR2 YYREEE (reference sequence). The ends were cut back, 3 bases at V and 2 bases at J, with 8 bases in the middle. The CDR3 spells CASSSGQTNEKLFF. CDR3 sequence (DNA): TGTGCCAGCAGCTCCGGACAGACTAATGAAAAACTGTTTTTT.

The chain recombines TRBV28 with TRBJ2-4; D is unresolved. The V and J ends lost 10 bases and 0 bases respectively, with 10 bases between them. The CDR3 runs 13 residues. Germline CDR1 is MDHEN and CDR2 is SYDVKM. The CDR3 is CATCSTAKNIQYF. The CDR3 coding sequence is TGTGCCACCTGTAGTACAGCCAAAAACATTCAGTACTTC.

The chain carries TRBV6-5 and TRBJ2-1; D is possibly TRBD2 (6 bases). The CDR3 contains 14 residues. V was shortened by 3 bases and J by 8 bases, with 14 bases between the two germline ends. Germline V lookup: CDR1 MNHEY, CDR2 SVGAGI. CDR3 amino acids: CASSYGTRIHEQFF. The CDR3 DNA reads as TGTGCCAGCAGTTATGGGACTCGGATCCATGAGCAGTTCTTC.

The chain uses TRBV27 and TRBJ1-2, with 7 bases aligning to TRBD1. Per germline, CDR1 MNHEY and CDR2 SMNVEV (reference sequence). This CDR3 comprises 14 residues. Trimming took 1 base from V and 6 from J; bases not matched to a gene: 5. In DNA, the CDR3 is TGTGCCAGCAGTTTATACGCGGGGACAGATGGCTACACCTTC. It specifies CASSLYAGTDGYTF.

V gene TRBV6-1 combines with J gene TRBJ1-2; D remains ambiguous. The CDR3 length is 16 residues. Germline loops: CDR1 MNHNS, CDR2 SASEGT. The V gene lost 1 base and the J gene lost 5 bases, with 17 bases spanning the gap. The CDR3 reads CASSEGKAPLGYGYTF. CDR3 DNA sequence: TGTGCCAGCAGTGAAGGGAAGGCACCCCTCGGGTATGGCTACACCTTC.

V and J are TRBV18 and TRBJ2-7; no firm D call. The CDR3 loop spans 13 amino acids. The germline CDR1 and CDR2 sequences are KGHSH and LQKENI. V was shortened by 2 bases and J by 3 bases, with 8 bases between the two germline ends. This CDR3 reads CASSPNHFYEQYF. CDR3 nucleotides: TGTGCCAGCTCACCAAATCATTTCTACGAGCAGTACTTC.

In its sample, this clone was seen once. V usage is TRBV7-3 and J usage is TRBJ2-2, with TRBD1 identical over 7 bases. CDR1 is SGHTA and CDR2 is FQGTGA in the germline V gene. V shed 4 bases and J 2 bases; nucleotides not matched to a gene: 10. This CDR3 is 17 amino acids long. CDR3 DNA: TGTGCCAGCAGCTCTAGGGGGCTAGCAGTTAACACCGGGGAGCTGTTTTTT. Its protein product is CASSSRGLAVNTGELFF.

The chain joins TRBV11-1 to TRBJ1-1; D is unresolved. Germline loops: CDR1 SGHAT, CDR2 FQDESV (reference sequence). Between the trimmed V and J ends, which lost 3 bases and 1 base, there was a span of 6 bases. This CDR3 has 13 residues. The CDR3, as DNA: TGTGCCAGCAGCTTGGGAGAGAACACTGAAGCTTTCTTT. It codes for CASSLGENTEAFF.

The chain uses TRBV6-5 and TRBJ1-1, with 8 nucleotides matching TRBD1. The CDR3 is 12 amino acids. The V segment lost 6 bases and the J segment 5 bases; nucleotides outside the gene matches: 2. Germline loops: CDR1 MNHEY, CDR2 SVGAGI. CDR3 residues: CASRTGETEAFF. The DNA of the CDR3 is TGTGCCAGCAGGACAGGGGAAACTGAAGCTTTCTTT.

The chain employs TRBV18 and TRBJ1-4; TRBD1 agrees at 7 bases. In germline, CDR1 is KGHSH, CDR2 LQKENI. With V trimmed by 4 bases and J by 2 bases, 4 bases remained unmatched. The CDR3 loop spans 15 amino acids. CDR3 nucleotides: TGTGCCAGCTCACTCAACAGGGGTACTAATGAAAAACTGTTTTTT. Protein product: CASSLNRGTNEKLFF.

The chain employs TRBV28 and TRBJ2-7, with D perhaps TRBD1 (5 bases). Trimming shortened V by 2 bases and J by 4 bases, and 6 bases separated the two germline ends. Germline V CDR1 and CDR2: MDHEN, SYDVKM. The CDR3 has 12 residues. This CDR3 reads CASSLPGYEQYF. In DNA form, the CDR3 reads TGTGCCAGCAGTTTACCAGGGTACGAGCAGTACTTC.

The V call is TRBV28, the J call TRBJ2-7, with 7 bases lining up with TRBD2. V dropped 7 bases and J dropped 3; count of bases not matched to a gene: 9. The CDR3 has 14 residues. Germline V CDR1 and CDR2: MDHEN, SYDVKM. The CDR3 region has the DNA TGTGCCAGCACCCCCGGGACTAACGTCTACGAGCAGTACTTC. Translation: CASTPGTNVYEQYF.

This chain connects TRBV11-2 to TRBJ2-5, with D perhaps TRBD2 (6 bases). V was shortened by 0 bases and J by 2 bases, with 7 bases between the two germline ends. Germline V lookup: CDR1 SGHAT, CDR2 FQNNGV. The CDR3 is 14 residues long. For the CDR3, the DNA is TGTGCCAGCAGCTTAGACGGGGGACAAGAGACCCAGTACTTC. As protein: CASSLDGGQETQYF.

The chain uses TRBV19 and TRBJ1-1, with D perhaps matching TRBD1 (5 bases). CDR3 length: 15 amino acids. Trimming pared 7 bases from V and 5 bases from J, leaving 20 bases between. Germline CDR1 and CDR2: LNHDA and SQIVND (reference sequence). The CDR3 DNA reads TGTGCCAGTAACCATAATTGGGGCGGGGGAACTGAAGCTTTCTTT. Encoded protein: CASNHNWGGGTEAFF.

The rearrangement uses TRBV19 and TRBJ1-5; D is unresolved. CDR1 is LNHDA, CDR2 SQIVND, per germline (reference sequence). The V gene lost 6 bases and the J gene lost 8 bases, with 14 bases spanning the gap. This CDR3 has 13 amino acids. CDR3 coding DNA: TGTGCCAGTAGCACCAGTGGCCTCGAGCCCCAGCATTTT. This translates into CASSTSGLEPQHF.

This rearrangement joins TRBV7-2 to TRBJ2-1; 10 bases align to TRBD2. This CDR3 region has 15 residues. The ends lost 5 bases at V and 4 bases at J; junction bases unmatched: 5. Germline lookup yields CDR1 SGHTA and CDR2 FQGNSA. In nucleotides, the CDR3 is TGTGCCAGCAGCCCGCTAGCGGGAGCGTACAATGAGCAGTTCTTC. This translates into CASSPLAGAYNEQFF.

The chain uses TRBV12-3 or TRBV12-4 and TRBJ1-2; D is perhaps TRBD1 (6 bases). Deletions cut 5 bases from V and 8 bases from J, with 15 bases between. The CDR3 consists of 13 residues. The CDR3, as DNA: TGTGCCAGCAGTCTGACAGGCGACGGGGGCTACACCTTC. This sequence encodes CASSLTGDGGYTF.

The V and J genes are TRBV3-1 (or the pseudogene TRBV3-2) and TRBJ2-2; D gene unclear. The V and J ends lost 4 bases and 4 bases respectively, with 7 bases between them. Germline lookup yields CDR1 LGHDT and CDR2 YNNKEL (reference sequence). The CDR3 length is 13 residues. DNA for the CDR3: TGTGCCAGCAGCCCGTGGCTCACCGGGGAGCTGTTTTTT. It is translated as CASSPWLTGELFF.

V usage is TRBV20-1 and J usage is TRBJ1-2, with unresolved D. V was pared by 4 bases and J by 0 bases, with 3 bases between. CDR1 is DFQATT and CDR2 is SNEGSKA in the germline V gene (reference sequence). The CDR3 consists of 11 residues. Here the CDR3 reads CSATANYGYTF. DNA for the CDR3: TGCAGTGCTACAGCTAACTATGGCTACACCTTC.

This rearrangement joins TRBV20-1 to TRBJ1-3; D not certain. The V gene lost 3 bases and the J gene lost 2 bases, with 8 bases spanning the gap. The CDR3 is 13 residues long. Germline CDR1 is DFQATT and CDR2 is SNEGSKA (reference sequence). CDR3 region: CSASSGTGNTIYF. The DNA for the CDR3 is TGCAGTGCTAGTTCAGGCACTGGAAACACCATATATTTT.

In its sample, this clone was seen once. The rearrangement uses TRBV29-1 and TRBJ2-2; 7 bases match TRBD1. V was pared by 8 bases and J by 2 bases, with 5 bases of the junction left unmatched. This CDR3 comprises 13 residues. The germline CDR1 and CDR2 sequences are SQVTM and ANQGSEA. CDR3 amino acids: CSSRQGNTGELFF. The CDR3, as DNA: TGCAGCTCACGACAGGGAAACACCGGGGAGCTGTTTTTT.

The chain couples TRBV6-5 to TRBJ2-1; 8 positions agree with TRBD1. Germline V lookup: CDR1 MNHEY, CDR2 SVGAGI. This CDR3 has 15 amino acids. With 2 bases clipped from V and 6 bases from J, the junction kept 6 bases outside the gene matches. CDR3 sequence reads: CASSYGQGASNEQFF. The CDR3 nucleotides are TGTGCCAGCAGTTACGGGCAGGGGGCTTCCAATGAGCAGTTCTTC.